This T cell receptor beta chain was obtained from a study of blood T cell repertoires in COVID-19. At the level of the study: In each case, the material was cDNA or gDNA derived from T cells, B-cell-depleted T cells, or PBMCs.

The repertoire was sequenced with immunoSEQ multiplex PCR; TCRdb's copy has only in-frame clones and lacks some. The sample yields about 140,000 clones, about three quarters seen once. V shed 5 bases, J shed 5 bases, and the junction held 4 bases outside the gene matches. Germline CDR1 reads SEHNR; CDR2 reads FQNEAQ (reference sequence). The CDR3 sequence is 13 residues long. The rearrangement uses TRBV7-9 and TRBJ2-7; 9 bases fit TRBD1. The sequence was obtained from a woman aged 45 to 65 with active or convalescent COVID-19. The sequenced sample was peripheral blood. This chain's CDR3 is CASSPTGGHEQYF. Written as DNA, the CDR3 is TGTGCCAGCAGCCCGACAGGGGGGCACGAGCAGTACTTC.